What follows describes a single TCR beta chain. Its antigen remains unidentified. Per-base qualities were not stored, and no clone one base away is much larger. At diagnosis, peripheral blood, uninvolved tumor-adjacent lung and tumor were collected and stored as a combination of fresh-frozen and FFPE material. For TCR repertoire profiling, the blood samples were analyzed as peripheral blood mononuclear cells. The data are from a study of T cells in localized non-small cell lung cancer (dated by TCRdb to 2018 to 2020). The study in broad terms: T cell repertoires of approximately 250 early-stage NSCLC patients were analyzed, with tumors being compared against uninvolved tumor-adjacent lungs. The cohort was made up of a few hundred treatment-naive NSCLC patients whose localized lung tumors had been resected. Of the NSCLC patients, around 130 were male and approximately 97 were female, and the mean age was approximately 66 years. What the work shows at the level of the full study, not this receptor alone: Uninvolved tumor-adjacent lung showed the highest T cell clonality, higher than tumor, which suggests more focused antigenic responses in the adjacent lung. A median of about 50 of the top 100 tumor clones turned up in the paired uninvolved adjacent lung, and 25 to 35 of those clones also ranked among the top 100 of that same adjacent lung. Longer overall survival was associated with higher blood T cell density, whereas shorter survival was associated with higher adjacent-lung clonality. Because multi-region tumor sequencing was not done, intratumor heterogeneity could not be ruled out. Because of the exploratory design, TCR variables were selected using unadjusted p-values without false-discovery rate correction.

Ends trimmed: V by 4 bases, J by 6 bases; bases unmatched to a gene: 5. The CDR3 sequence holds 15 residues, the cysteine and phenylalanine included. Only CDR3 DNA is held: 45 bases, read in frame from base 1. CDR1 LNHDA and CDR2 SQIVND are derived from the germline V gene (reference sequence). TCR beta CDR3 regions were sequenced from DNA using the immunoSEQ Assay. The published analysis was carried out like this. T cell density was computed as TCR beta template counts normalized to usable DNA estimated by amplifying housekeeping genes. Richness was estimated using the preseqR package, with extrapolation to 400,000 templates for PBMC samples and to 120,000 templates for tissue samples. Clonality was calculated as one minus Pielou's evenness. To identify tissue-enriched TCRs, differential abundance testing was run on productive amino-acid clonotypes with a minimum total count of 5 and an alpha of 0.1. The Jaccard Index and the Morisita Overlap Index were used to quantify repertoire overlap between compartments. TCR beta CDR3s were clustered by GLIPH together with public tetramer-defined viral CDR3s, and at least three viral sequences plus V-gene enrichment were required for viral motifs. Here the immuneACCESS table is served through TCRdb, limited to in-frame sequences with V and J called. Missing clones are a known gap in these copies; in checked studies unresolved V genes cover under half, and the rest lacks a known reason. V and J calls and clone size are as listed in that table; D and trimming were resolved from the DNA. The sample table contains 50,000 to 60,000 clones; only one count was recorded for around 80% of them. Roughly 4.9% of the sample is in the top ten clones.

The chain is made from TRBV19 and TRBJ1-5; 11 central bases correspond to TRBD1. Specimen: PBMCs, collected before any cancer treatment. The origin of this receptor is a woman between 40 and 69 years old with stage II lung adenocarcinoma. In nucleotides, the sequence is TGTGCCAGTAGTAGGGGACAGGGGGTACGTCAGCCCCAGCATTTT. This encodes CASSRGQGVRQPQHF. When the CDR3 is completed using the reference TRBV19 and TRBJ1-5 genes on either side, the full variable domain is DGGITQSPKYLFRKEGQNVTLSCEQNLNHDAMYWYRQDPGQGLRLIYYSQIVNDFQKGDIAEGYSVSREKKESFPLTVTSAQKNPTAFYLCASSRGQGVRQPQHFGDGTRLSIL.